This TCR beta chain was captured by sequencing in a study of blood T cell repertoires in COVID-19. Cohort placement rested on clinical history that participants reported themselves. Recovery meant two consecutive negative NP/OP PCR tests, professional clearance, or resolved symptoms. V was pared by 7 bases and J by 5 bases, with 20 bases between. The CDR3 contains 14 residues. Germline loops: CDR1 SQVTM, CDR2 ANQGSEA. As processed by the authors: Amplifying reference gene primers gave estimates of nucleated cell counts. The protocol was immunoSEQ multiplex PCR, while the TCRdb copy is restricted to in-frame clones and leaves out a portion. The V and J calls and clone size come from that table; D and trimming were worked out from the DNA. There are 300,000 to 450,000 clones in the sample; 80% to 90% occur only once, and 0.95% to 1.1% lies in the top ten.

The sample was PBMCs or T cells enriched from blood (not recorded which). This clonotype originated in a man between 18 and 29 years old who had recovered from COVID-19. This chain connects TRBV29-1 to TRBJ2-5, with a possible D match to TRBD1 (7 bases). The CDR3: CSALGGGIGETQYF. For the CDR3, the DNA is TGCAGCGCCCTAGGGGGCGGGATTGGGGAGACCCAGTACTTC.